The 20 T cell receptor beta chains listed next were all sequenced from one sample in a study of beta chain features in type 1 diabetes. What was sequenced were expressed TCRB transcripts, since all of the isolated RNA had been reverse transcribed. Profiled with immunoSEQ multiplex PCR; TCRdb holds only in-frame clones, not every one. The table includes about 240,000 clones, around 26% detected once. The sample comprised central memory CD4+ T cells from blood. The receptor set was obtained from a man aged 25 to 40 in good health.

The chain uses TRBV30 and TRBJ2-2, with D unresolved. The V and J ends lost 1 base and 4 bases respectively, with 10 bases between them. This CDR3 has 14 amino acids. Germline V lookup: CDR1 GTSNPN, CDR2 SVGIG (reference sequence). CDR3 in amino acids: CAWSELVSTGELFF. The CDR3 DNA is TGTGCCTGGAGTGAGCTTGTTTCCACCGGGGAGCTGTTTTTT.

The gene calls are TRBV5-1 and TRBJ2-5; tentatively, D is TRBD1 (6 bases). Trimming took 4 bases from V and 0 from J, leaving 13 bases between them. The CDR3 has 15 residues. CDR1 is SGHRS, CDR2 YFSETQ, per germline. The CDR3 DNA follows: TGCGCCAGCAGCCAACAGGGTACCTACCAAGAGACCCAGTACTTC. It yields the protein CASSQQGTYQETQYF.

This clone was picked up one time. The CDR3 DNA is TGTGCCAGCAGCGTGCGGGAAAAACTGTTTTTT. Translating gives CASSVREKLFF. The chain links TRBV6-6 to TRBJ1-4; no reliable D call. V shed 6 bases and J shed 8 bases, with 7 bases lying between them. The CDR3 spans 11 residues. From germline, CDR1 is MNHNY and CDR2 SVGAGI (reference sequence).

This clone was counted only a few times. The J gene is TRBJ2-5, the V gene TRBV7-2; unclear D gene. V dropped 1 base and J dropped 3 bases, with 15 bases sitting between them. Germline CDR1 reads SGHTA; CDR2 reads FQGNSA. This CDR3 is built from 16 residues. The CDR3 nucleotides are TGTGCCAGCAGCTTAGTCCGGCCTAGTGGGGAAGAGACCCAGTACTTC. This encodes CASSLVRPSGEETQYF.

In its sample, this clone was seen a few times. The V and J genes are TRBV30 and TRBJ2-2; no firm D call. V lost 5 bases and J lost 6, with 7 bases in between. The V gene's germline CDR1 is GTSNPN and CDR2 SVGIG (reference sequence). The CDR3 is 11 residues long. CDR3 coding DNA: TGTGCCTGGCGAGAGGCCGGGGAGCTGTTTTTT. This sequence encodes CAWREAGELFF.

The chain is built from TRBV15 and TRBJ2-2, with D hard to call. CDR1 is LNHNV, CDR2 YYDKDF, per germline (reference sequence). The CDR3 has 15 amino acids. The ends were cut back, 0 bases at V and 6 bases at J, with 11 bases in the middle. CDR3 loop: CATSRDTLGAGELFF. The CDR3 nucleotides are TGTGCCACCAGCAGAGATACCCTTGGAGCCGGGGAGCTGTTTTTT.

The chain is built from TRBV4-1 and TRBJ1-5; 9 nucleotides line up with TRBD1. J lost 5 bases, V lost 2 bases, and 10 bases had no gene match. Germline loops: CDR1 MGHRA, CDR2 YSYEKL. CDR3 length: 17 residues. Written as DNA, the CDR3 is TGCGCCAGCAGCCAAACCCCGGGACAGGGTTATGATCAGCCCCAGCATTTT. This sequence encodes CASSQTPGQGYDQPQHF.

This clone was detected a few times. The chain has TRBV18 and TRBJ2-5; the D is unclear. Germline V lookup: CDR1 KGHSH, CDR2 LQKENI. The CDR3 length is 13 residues. Trimming removed 4 bases from V and 1 base from J, with 7 bases in between. The CDR3 nucleotides are TGTGCCAGCTCACTGGCCCGCCAAGAGACCCAGTACTTC. Amino acid sequence: CASSLARQETQYF.

The chain is built from TRBV2 and TRBJ1-5; D is unclear. Trimming removed 5 bases at V and 5 bases at J, with 10 bases between. The CDR3 runs to 13 residues. Germline V gives CDR1 SNHLY, CDR2 FYNNEI. The CDR3 DNA reads as TGTGCCAGCAGTTTCGTAGATGATCAGCCCCAGCATTTT. It encodes CASSFVDDQPQHF.

At least ten counts were recorded for this clone. The chain joins TRBV6-4 to TRBJ1-1; possibly TRBD1 for D (6 bases). Germline V lookup: CDR1 MRHNA, CDR2 SNTAGT. The CDR3 runs 15 residues. V lost 2 bases to trimming and J lost 4 bases, with 14 bases between them. In DNA form, the CDR3 reads TGTGCCAGCAGTGACAGGGCAGGGGAGAGCACTGAAGCTTTCTTT. Protein product: CASSDRAGESTEAFF.

This clone was counted a few times. The chain has TRBV5-4 and TRBJ1-1; 8 bases match TRBD1. Germline V gene sequence: CDR1 SGHNT, CDR2 YYREEE (reference sequence). The CDR3 is 14 residues long. V shed 4 bases and J 4 bases; nucleotides not matched to a gene: 6. This CDR3 is CASSRTGPTTEAFF. The CDR3 nucleotides read TGTGCCAGCAGCCGGACAGGGCCAACCACTGAAGCTTTCTTT.

This clone was counted once. CDR3 residues: CASSFSWRISYNEQFF. In DNA, the CDR3 is TGTGCCAGCAGCTTTTCGTGGAGGATCTCCTACAATGAGCAGTTCTTC. This chain joins TRBV7-2 and TRBJ2-1, with TRBD2 as a possible D gene (5 bases). The CDR3 covers 16 residues. V was trimmed by 3 bases and J by 0 bases, leaving 12 bases between them. Per the germline V gene, CDR1 is SGHTA and CDR2 is FQGNSA.

The V call is TRBV28, the J call TRBJ1-2; D is ambiguous. This CDR3 contains 11 residues. Germline V lookup: CDR1 MDHEN, CDR2 SYDVKM. With 7 bases removed from V and 7 bases from J, the gap between germline ends came to 10 bases. The CDR3 nucleotides are TGTGCCAGCACGCGTGGAGCTGGCTACACCTTC. It yields the protein CASTRGAGYTF.

Ten or more counts support this clone. The chain links TRBV5-6 to TRBJ2-3; D not certain. Trimming shortened V by 0 bases and J by 0 bases, and 5 bases separated the two germline ends. The CDR3 totals 14 residues. Germline-derived CDR1 and CDR2 are SGHDT and YYEEEE. This CDR3 is CASSLEGSTDTQYF. CDR3 nucleotide sequence: TGTGCCAGCAGCTTGGAGGGTAGCACAGATACGCAGTATTTT.

This chain links TRBV7-2 with TRBJ2-7; 9 bases agree with TRBD1. Germline trimming cut 5 bases from V and 6 bases from J; bases unmatched to any gene: 11. Germline CDR1 is SGHTA and CDR2 is FQGNSA. The CDR3 totals 15 residues. The CDR3 sequence: CASSPIRTGASEQYF. The CDR3 DNA reads as TGTGCCAGCAGCCCCATACGGACAGGGGCGAGCGAGCAGTACTTC.

This clone has only a few counts. The rearrangement uses TRBV29-1 and TRBJ2-2; D unresolved. The CDR3 runs to 13 residues. CDR1 is SQVTM and CDR2 is ANQGSEA in the germline V gene. Trimming stripped 7 bases from V and 6 bases from J, with 15 bases between. CDR3 bases: TGCAGCGGCCTCTTTTATGCCGCCGGGGAGCTGTTTTTT. Translating it yields CSGLFYAAGELFF.

The sample holds a few counts of this clone. An end of the junction does not agree with germline; a read error may underlie this. V usage is TRBV5-1 and J usage is TRBJ2-5, with D perhaps matching TRBD1 (6 bases). Germline-derived CDR1 and CDR2 are SGHRS and YFSETQ. CDR3 length: 14 residues. The CDR3, as DNA: TGCGCCAGCAGATTGGGCAGGGGTTCAGAGACCCAGTACTTC. The encoded protein is CASRLGRGSETQYF.

The chain's CDR3 is CASRPTGGVSQPQHF. The CDR3 DNA follows: TGTGCCAGCAGACCGACAGGGGGCGTCAGTCAGCCCCAGCATTTT. This chain connects TRBV6-1 to TRBJ1-5; 10 positions agree with TRBD1. This CDR3 is built from 15 residues. CDR1 is MNHNS and CDR2 is SASEGT in the germline V gene. V lost 6 bases to trimming and J lost 6 bases; unmatched junction nucleotides: 8.

The chain couples TRBV5-6 to TRBJ2-7, with a possible D match to TRBD2 (5 bases). CDR1 and CDR2 (germline): SGHDT, YYEEEE. The CDR3 totals 15 residues. V was cut by 3 bases and J by 2 bases, with 15 bases left in between. This CDR3 is CASSWRKPGPYEQYF. The CDR3 region has the DNA TGTGCCAGCAGCTGGAGGAAACCCGGCCCCTACGAGCAGTACTTC.

This clone has a single count. Other DNA sequences in this specimen translate into the identical CDR3. The V and J genes are TRBV2 and TRBJ2-3, with a weak D call TRBD2 (5 bases). Germline V lookup: CDR1 SNHLY, CDR2 FYNNEI. V lost 6 bases to trimming and J lost 0 bases, with 10 bases between them. CDR3 length: 14 amino acids. CDR3 in amino acids: CASRGGLSTDTQYF. For the CDR3, the DNA is TGTGCCAGCAGGGGCGGGCTTAGCACAGATACGCAGTATTTT.